A single T cell receptor beta chain is shown here with its context. This clonotype was counted only a few times. It has no known antigen specificity. No much larger clonotype is one base removed from it; base qualities were not supplied. The data were obtained in a study of blood T cells in healthy people across ages (dated by TCRdb to 2013 to 2016). For the study in its entirety: In model experiments, template switching captured about one uniquely barcoded TCR beta cDNA molecule for every two T cells. The study measured age-related changes in TCR beta repertoire diversity using deep sequencing normalized with unique cDNA molecular identifiers. The donors were divided into four age groups: young (average around 15 years), middle-aged (roughly 40), aged (roughly 60) and long-lived (about 79). To avoid experimental bias, donors of different ages were randomly spread across the sequencing lanes. For two donors (one aged 18 to 30 and one aged 80 or older), the study analyzed two additional independent replicas of 1 million unique cDNA reads from the same blood draw.

Ends trimmed: V by 4 bases, J by 3 bases; bases unmatched to a gene: 6. CDR1 and CDR2 (SGHRS, YFSETQ) derive from the germline V gene. The cysteine opens and the phenylalanine closes a CDR3 of 15 amino acids. Only the CDR3 region is kept as DNA, spanning 45 bases read in frame from base 1. Systemically healthy Caucasian individuals from Russia, roughly 40 in total and aged about 6 to 100 years, were included as donors. Each donor gave 8.5 to 10 milliliters of peripheral blood, collected into EDTA-treated Vacutainer tubes. Ficoll-Paque density-gradient centrifugation was used to isolate PBMCs, with at least 7 million obtained per sample. Total RNA was extracted from PBMCs with Trizol reagent, with at least 6 micrograms obtained per sample. For every donor, flow cytometry on a PBMC aliquot measured the percentage of naive CD45RAhigh/CD27high T cells. Library preparation was by 5' RACE. Data came from an Illumina HiSeq 2500. A second PCR of roughly 6 to 11 cycles was run with a J-beta primer mix and a sample-barcoded 5' primer. A unique molecular identifier was introduced onto each TCR beta cDNA molecule by a template-switch 5' adaptor carrying 12 random nucleotides. Each sample yielded at least 2.5 million CDR3-containing paired-end reads. First-strand cDNA synthesis was performed from all RNA using the Mint cDNA synthesis kit, with priming by a TRBC-specific oligonucleotide. All cDNA was treated with uracil-DNA glycosylase and then went through a first 18-cycle PCR with the universal primers M1SS and BC2_uni_R. In the authors' own workflow: For normalization, 1 million high-quality reads, each with a distinct molecular identifier, were randomly selected from each sample. Instead of being binned into consensus sequences, reads with shared molecular identifiers were discarded. CDR3 identification, clonotype clustering and error correction used MiTCR with a Q25 quality threshold and the strictest error-elimination algorithm. A nonparametric unseen species model with Euler transformation was used to estimate lower-bound total TCR beta diversity. The public reads were run again by TCRdb, first through fastp at Q25 and then through MiXCR, and only productive beta chains were kept. When rows share a CDR3 protein, they turn into one entry using the most common DNA and genes. TCRdb's processing, not the authors' own work, is the source of the V and J calls. Across this sample there are 1.2 million to 1.5 million distinct CDR3 sequences, with 59% seen only once. Of the sample, about 6.3% falls within the top ten clones.

The paper's findings and limits, for the study overall: Estimates of total diversity based on one million sequenced T cells were regarded as lower bounds and as underestimates. Because profiling used bulk unsorted PBMCs, naive and antigen-experienced compartments could not be compared conclusively. Observed TCR beta diversity correlated strongly with the percentage of naive T cells measured by flow cytometry. Donor CMV infection status was unknown, potentially confounding age-related changes in expanded clonotypes. Compared with the aged group, the long-lived group had more naive CD4+ T cells, fewer expanded clones and increased TCR diversity, suggesting age selection. Observed TCR beta diversity per million T cells fell roughly linearly with age, and a significant reduction was already apparent by age about 36.

The source of this sequence is a man aged 18-30 years in good health. The sample comprised blood. In this chain, TRBV5-1 is recombined with TRBJ2-7, and 11 junction bases match TRBD1. The nucleotide sequence is TGCGCCAGCAGCAATCCCGGGACAGGGGGCTACGAGCAGTACTTC. It encodes CASSNPGTGGYEQYF.